This paragraph reports one T cell receptor (beta chain). Its antigen is unidentified. The germline gene is not matched at one end of the junction; a read error may be the cause. The data originate from a study of T cell repertoires in cytomegalovirus infection. Across the study: Public TCR beta signatures marked donors with CMV infection and the matching HLA.

TCRdb redid the calling of the reads with MiXCR, one entry per CDR3 protein. The table lists roughly 120,000 distinct CDR3 sequences, 30% to 40% of them singletons, with about 53% in the top ten. The CDR3 length is 12 residues. Germline CDR1 and CDR2: MGHDK and SYGVNS. The sample consisted of CD8+ T cells from cultured PBMCs, taken from culture after CMV antigen stimulation. The gene calls are TRBV25-1 and TRBJ2-7; D is possibly TRBD1 or TRBD2 (6 bases each). This TCR came from a human donor in good health (CMV status not recorded). Some clones in this sample may be carry-over from other donors' samples. CDR3 DNA: TGTGCCAGCAGTCAGGGGTCCCGGGACTTCCACTTC. Translation: CASSQGSRDFHF.